The 25 T cell receptor beta chains reported below all come from one sample, sequenced in a study of T-cell memory formation after mild COVID-19. Using its own MiXCR run on the 5' RACE reads, TCRdb lists one record per CDR3 protein. Seen here are more than 80,000 distinct CDR3 sequences, roughly 12% observed once, and the top ten hold about 27%. Sequencing was performed on PBMCs or a T cell subset sorted from them (not recorded which). These receptors were taken from an adult woman who had mild COVID-19 (a few samples of this study predate the infection). Cell type and time point are not known.

This clonotype was seen many times. The chain links TRBV20-1 to TRBJ2-7, with 9 bases matching TRBD1. Trimming cost V 5 bases and J 5 bases; bases outside gene matches: 4. Germline V gene sequence: CDR1 DFQATT, CDR2 SNEGSKA (reference sequence). The CDR3 consists of 12 residues. The CDR3 reads CSARQGGHEQYF. Here the CDR3 DNA reads TGCAGTGCTCGACAGGGGGGCCACGAGCAGTACTTC.

The chain recombines TRBV19 with TRBJ2-1, with TRBD2 matching over 7 bases. CDR3 length equals 11 residues. The ends lost 7 bases at V and 10 bases at J; junction bases unmatched: 4. Germline V lookup: CDR1 LNHDA, CDR2 SQIVND (reference sequence). This chain's CDR3 is CASTIAGEQFF. The CDR3 bases are TGTGCCAGTACGATAGCGGGCGAGCAGTTCTTC.

The genes are TRBV12-3 or TRBV12-4 and TRBJ1-1; maybe TRBD1 (6 bases). This CDR3 has 12 amino acids. The ends were cut back, 7 bases at V and 5 bases at J, with 11 bases in the middle. CDR3 amino acids: CASIQGGTEAFF. The CDR3 DNA follows: TGTGCCAGCATACAGGGAGGTACTGAAGCTTTCTTT.

The gene calls are TRBV5-1 and TRBJ1-1; no clear D. Germline assignment: CDR1 SGHRS and CDR2 YFSETQ. The V gene lost 0 bases and the J gene lost 3 bases, with 6 bases spanning the gap. The CDR3 has 13 amino acids. The DNA for the CDR3 is TGCGCCAGCAGCTTGGGGACCGACACTGAAGCTTTCTTT. Protein product: CASSLGTDTEAFF.

This rearrangement joins TRBV9 to TRBJ1-1; maybe TRBD1 (5 bases). CDR1 SGDLS and CDR2 YYNGEE come from the germline V gene. The CDR3 sequence is 14 residues long. V lost 3 bases to trimming and J lost 1 base, with 10 bases between them. The CDR3, as DNA: TGTGCCAGCAGCGCCCAGGGAGAGAACACTGAAGCTTTCTTT. Residues: CASSAQGENTEAFF.

The chain recombines TRBV5-6 with TRBJ1-2, with 8 bases identical to TRBD1. Germline V gene sequence: CDR1 SGHDT, CDR2 YYEEEE. Unmatched junction bases numbered 5, after V lost 3 bases and J lost 4 bases. The CDR3 totals 14 residues. The chain's CDR3 is CASSSTGDPYGYTF. The CDR3 DNA follows: TGTGCCAGCAGCTCGACAGGGGATCCCTATGGCTACACCTTC.

The chain uses TRBV12-3 or TRBV12-4 and TRBJ2-1; the D is unclear. CDR3 length: 11 amino acids. Trimming stripped 6 bases from V and 6 bases from J, with 6 bases between. Written as DNA, the CDR3 is TGTGCCAGCAGCCGGGTCAATGAGCAGTTCTTC. Residues: CASSRVNEQFF.

The chain joins TRBV9 to TRBJ2-4; a possible D gene is TRBD2 (6 bases). V gave up 4 bases and J gave up 5 bases, with 19 bases separating them. CDR3 length equals 16 residues. Germline V gives CDR1 SGDLS, CDR2 YYNGEE. CDR3 sequence (DNA): TGTGCCAGCAGCTCCTCGGGGCTTAGCGGCCAAAACATTCAGTACTTC. Translating gives CASSSSGLSGQNIQYF.

CDR3 sequence (DNA): TGTGCCAGCAGCTTAGGTGTCAGGGCTGATTCACCCCTCCACTTT. Translating gives CASSLGVRADSPLHF. The chain carries TRBV7-9 and TRBJ1-6; TRBD1 might be the D (5 bases). This CDR3 spans 15 amino acids. Per the germline V gene, CDR1 is SEHNR and CDR2 is FQNEAQ (reference sequence). The ends were cut back, 1 base at V and 8 bases at J, with 12 bases in the middle.

This clonotype showed up just a few times. The chain recombines TRBV25-1 with TRBJ1-1; tentative D call: TRBD1 (5 bases). This CDR3 has 15 residues. The V end lost 11 bases, the J end lost 6 bases, and 25 bases lay between the germline ends. CDR1 is MGHDK, CDR2 SYGVNS, per germline. The CDR3 reads CACCTGELGDSEAFF. CDR3 nucleotide sequence: TGTGCCTGCTGTACAGGAGAATTGGGGGACTCTGAAGCTTTCTTT. Variable domain in full (rest from reference TRBV25-1 and TRBJ1-1): EADIYQTPRYLVIGTGKKITLECSQTMGHDKMYWYQQDPGMELHLIHYSYGVNSTEKGDLSSESTVSRIRTEHFPLTLESARPSHTSQYLCACCTGELGDSEAFFGQGTRLTVV.

This clonotype has just a few counts. This rearrangement joins TRBV7-8 to TRBJ2-7; D may correspond to TRBD1 or TRBD2 (5 bases each). Germline CDR1 SGHVS, CDR2 FQNEAQ. V was cut by 1 base and J by 2 bases, with 21 bases left in between. This CDR3 spans 18 amino acids. CDR3 in DNA: TGTGCCAGCAGCTTAGGGTCGATTATGGGGGTATTACCCTACGAGCAGTACTTC. It encodes CASSLGSIMGVLPYEQYF.

The chain links TRBV19 to TRBJ2-7; no clear D gene. Germline V lookup: CDR1 LNHDA, CDR2 SQIVND (reference sequence). CDR3 size: 13 residues. Trimming pared 4 bases from V and 3 bases from J, leaving 10 bases between. CDR3 DNA sequence: TGTGCCAGTAGTAGGACGGAAAGCTACGAGCAGTACTTC. This sequence encodes CASSRTESYEQYF. The whole variable domain, remainder taken from reference TRBV19 and TRBJ2-7, is DGGITQSPKYLFRKEGQNVTLSCEQNLNHDAMYWYRQDPGQGLRLIYYSQIVNDFQKGDIAEGYSVSREKKESFPLTVTSAQKNPTAFYLCASSRTESYEQYFGPGTRLTVT.

The chain links TRBV12-3 or TRBV12-4 to TRBJ2-2; TRBD1 matches 9 bases. This CDR3 has 16 residues. The trim removed 4 bases at V and 3 bases at J, leaving 6 bases unmatched. The CDR3 sequence is CASSSWDRVDTGELFF. CDR3 nucleotides: TGTGCCAGCAGTTCGTGGGACAGGGTCGACACCGGGGAGCTGTTTTTT.

The sample holds a few counts of this clonotype. The chain uses TRBV29-1 and TRBJ2-1; no definite D call. The CDR3 covers 14 residues. Germline CDR1 and CDR2: SQVTM and ANQGSEA. V was trimmed by 5 bases and J by 4 bases, leaving 15 bases between them. This chain's CDR3 is CSVRVKLGYNEQFF. The CDR3 DNA is TGCAGCGTTCGGGTTAAGCTGGGGTACAATGAGCAGTTCTTC.

In nucleotides, the CDR3 is TGTGCCAGCAGCAAAGAGGGGCAGGGTGGGGAAAAACTGTTTTTT. Protein: CASSKEGQGGEKLFF. The chain couples TRBV21-1 to TRBJ1-4; the table's D call TRBD1 went unverified against the DNA. TRBV21-1 is flagged as a pseudogene. CDR3 length: 15 amino acids.

This clonotype appeared a few times. The chain combines TRBV3-1 with TRBJ2-2, with TRBD2 matching 9 bases. The V gene's germline CDR1 is LGHDT and CDR2 YNNKEL (reference sequence). CDR3 length equals 20 residues. Trimming took 0 bases from V and 2 from J; bases not matched to a gene: 13. The CDR3: CASSQDFFGGGDHNTGELFF. DNA for the CDR3: TGTGCCAGCAGCCAAGATTTCTTCGGCGGGGGGGACCATAACACCGGGGAGCTGTTTTTT.

The V call is TRBV20-1, the J call TRBJ1-5, with D possibly being TRBD1 (5 bases). V lost 3 bases and J 3 bases, leaving 18 bases between the germline ends. CDR1 and CDR2 (germline): DFQATT, SNEGSKA (reference sequence). The CDR3 has 16 amino acids. CDR3 residues: CSASTLTAEINQPQHF. Written as DNA, the CDR3 is TGCAGTGCTAGCACCTTGACAGCGGAAATCAATCAGCCCCAGCATTTT.

This rearrangement joins TRBV29-1 to TRBJ2-5, with 9 nucleotides matching TRBD1. Trimming took 3 bases from V and 5 from J; bases not matched to a gene: 7. CDR3 length: 14 amino acids. The germline CDR1 and CDR2 sequences are SQVTM and ANQGSEA. The CDR3 DNA is TGCAGCGTTGAGATACAGGGGGCCGTGGAGACCCAGTACTTC. It codes for CSVEIQGAVETQYF.

J is TRBJ1-2 and V is TRBV12-3 or TRBV12-4; D is perhaps TRBD1 (6 bases). Trimming stripped 3 bases from V and 2 bases from J, with 13 bases between. The CDR3 extends over 15 amino acids. CDR3 in amino acids: CASSFSSTGNYGYTF. As DNA, the CDR3 is TGTGCCAGCAGTTTCTCCTCAACAGGGAACTATGGCTACACCTTC.

This clonotype counts as medium-sized (0.01 to 0.1%). The chain couples TRBV7-6 to TRBJ2-1; D gene ambiguous. With 2 bases removed from V and 5 bases from J, the gap between germline ends came to 4 bases. Germline V lookup: CDR1 SGHVS, CDR2 FNYEAQ. This CDR3 has 12 residues. The CDR3 sequence: CASSLTDNEQFF. Written as DNA, the CDR3 is TGTGCCAGCAGCTTAACCGACAATGAGCAGTTCTTC.

In this sample, this clonotype turned up a few times. The V call is TRBV30, the J call TRBJ2-3; 9 nucleotides match TRBD1. Germline V CDR1 and CDR2: GTSNPN, SVGIG (reference sequence). The trim removed 4 bases at V and 4 bases at J, leaving 6 bases unmatched. The CDR3 contains 14 residues. This chain's CDR3 is CAWTPGQGPDTQYF. The CDR3 coding sequence is TGTGCCTGGACCCCGGGACAGGGACCAGATACGCAGTATTTT.

This clonotype appeared a few times. The chain has TRBV24-1 and TRBJ2-7; D remains ambiguous. The CDR3 is 12 residues long. With 2 bases removed from V and 6 bases from J, the gap between germline ends came to 7 bases. The V gene's germline CDR1 is KGHDR and CDR2 SFDVKD. The CDR3 protein is CATSDSDFEQYF. For the CDR3, the DNA is TGTGCCACCAGTGATTCAGACTTCGAGCAGTACTTC.

This clonotype was found a few times. The gene calls are TRBV6-5 and TRBJ1-5; TRBD1 aligns across 9 bases. Germline CDR1 reads MNHEY; CDR2 reads SVGAGI. After removal of 3 bases from V and 4 bases from J, the junction contained 19 bases not matched to a gene. The CDR3 extends over 20 amino acids. For the CDR3, the DNA is TGTGCCAGCAGTTATCCGACAGGGGGGACAGTCGAGAGAATGAATCAGCCCCAGCATTTT. Amino acid sequence: CASSYPTGGTVERMNQPQHF.

This clonotype appeared a few times. The V gene is TRBV7-2, the J gene TRBJ2-2; TRBD2 might be the D (6 bases). Germline V lookup: CDR1 SGHTA, CDR2 FQGNSA. The CDR3 runs to 15 residues. The ends were cut back, 5 bases at V and 6 bases at J, with 16 bases in the middle. CDR3 in amino acids: CASSQPSVFPGELFF. The CDR3 nucleotides read TGTGCCAGCAGCCAACCTAGCGTATTTCCCGGGGAGCTGTTTTTT.

This clonotype has just one count. This sequence joins TRBV7-9 and TRBJ2-3; D could derive from TRBD1 or TRBD2 (6 bases each). The germline V and J ends were trimmed by 6 bases and 4 bases, with 29 bases remaining between them. Germline loops: CDR1 SEHNR, CDR2 FQNEAQ (reference sequence). This CDR3 is built from 19 residues. As DNA, the CDR3 is TGTGCCAGCAGACCTAGGACAGCTGCCGGGCGGACTACCCCAGATACGCAGTATTTT. Amino acids: CASRPRTAAGRTTPDTQYF.